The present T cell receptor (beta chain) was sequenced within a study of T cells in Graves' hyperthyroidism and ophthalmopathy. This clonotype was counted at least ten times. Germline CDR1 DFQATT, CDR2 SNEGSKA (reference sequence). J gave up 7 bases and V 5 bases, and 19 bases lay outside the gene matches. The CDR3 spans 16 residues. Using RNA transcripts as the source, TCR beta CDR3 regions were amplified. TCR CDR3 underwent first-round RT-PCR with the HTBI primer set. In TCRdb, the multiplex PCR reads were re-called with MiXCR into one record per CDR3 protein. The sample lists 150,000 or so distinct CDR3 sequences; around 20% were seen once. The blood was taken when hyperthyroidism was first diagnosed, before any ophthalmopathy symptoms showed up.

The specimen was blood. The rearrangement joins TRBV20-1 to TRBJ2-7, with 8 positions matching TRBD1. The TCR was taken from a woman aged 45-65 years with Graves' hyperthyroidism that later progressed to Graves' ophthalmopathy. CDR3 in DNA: TGCAGTGCTCCAATCGGACAGGGAAGAGGATGGGGAGAGCAGTACTTC. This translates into CSAPIGQGRGWGEQYF.